These 13 T cell receptor beta chains were all obtained from the same sample, sequenced in a study of molecular identifiers for immune sequencing clone quantification. From the PCR reads, TCRdb called clonotypes with MiXCR, one entry per CDR3 protein. The sample includes around 460,000 distinct CDR3 sequences, roughly a fifth seen only once; the top ten take around 0.86%. Sequenced: naive CD8+ T cells from blood, with Jurkat cell RNA spiked in. Subset described: FACS-sorted CD8+CD4-CCR7+CD45RA+ naive T cells. These receptors were collected from a human donor in good health. Some libraries in this study had Jurkat cell RNA spiked in.

The V gene is TRBV7-6, the J gene TRBJ2-7; D possibly matches TRBD1 or TRBD2 (5 bases each). The CDR3 totals 15 residues. Deletions cut 2 bases from V and 5 bases from J, with 16 bases between. Germline assignment: CDR1 SGHVS and CDR2 FNYEAQ. The CDR3 sequence is CASSLTDSPGHEQYF. The CDR3, as DNA: TGTGCCAGCAGCTTAACCGACAGTCCGGGGCACGAGCAGTACTTC.

As DNA, the CDR3 is TGCAGTGCTAGAGACATGAGGGGGGAACAGCCCCAGCATTTT. Protein: CSARDMRGEQPQHF. The gene calls are TRBV20-1 and TRBJ1-5, with TRBD1 as a possible D gene (6 bases). Germline assignment: CDR1 DFQATT and CDR2 SNEGSKA (reference sequence). The CDR3 spans 14 residues. Trimming cost V 0 bases and J 7 bases, with 13 bases left between them.

This clonotype was counted ten times or more. The chain recombines TRBV7-3 with TRBJ2-3; possible D gene TRBD2, 6 bases. Germline CDR1 reads SGHTA; CDR2 reads FQGTGA. V was pared by 0 bases and J by 1 base, with 11 bases between. The CDR3 runs to 16 residues. CDR3 residues: CASSLTGGTGTDTQYF. CDR3 DNA sequence: TGTGCCAGCAGCTTAACTGGCGGGACGGGCACAGATACGCAGTATTTT.

This clonotype has at least ten counts. V gene TRBV12-3 or TRBV12-4 combines with J gene TRBJ1-5, with a weak D call TRBD1 (6 bases). V was trimmed by 5 bases and J by 6 bases, leaving 11 bases between them. This CDR3 spans 13 amino acids. DNA of the CDR3: TGTGCCAGCAGTGCAGCAGGGGTTCAGCCCCAGCATTTT. Protein: CASSAAGVQPQHF.

This clonotype occurred a few times. This chain connects TRBV5-4 to TRBJ2-3; TRBD2 matches 7 bases. The V gene's germline CDR1 is SGHNT and CDR2 YYREEE (reference sequence). V lost 5 bases and J lost 2; bases outside the gene matches: 8. This CDR3 has 15 amino acids. CDR3 amino acids: CASSPSGADTDTQYF. CDR3 DNA: TGTGCCAGCAGTCCGAGCGGGGCCGACACAGATACGCAGTATTTT.

V is TRBV19 and J is TRBJ1-2; 8 bases align to TRBD1. This CDR3 has 17 residues. The V and J ends lost 3 bases and 6 bases, in that order; junction bases with no gene match: 15. In germline, CDR1 is LNHDA, CDR2 SQIVND (reference sequence). The chain's CDR3 is CASSILVRSGGVDGYTF. The CDR3 DNA is TGTGCCAGTAGTATCTTGGTTAGGTCAGGGGGCGTCGATGGCTACACCTTC.

This clonotype was observed many times. The V gene is TRBV6-1, the J gene TRBJ2-7; tentative D call: TRBD2 (6 bases). V lost 4 bases to trimming and J lost 0 bases, with 16 bases between them. Looked up from germline, CDR1 is MNHNS and CDR2 is SASEGT. CDR3 length: 16 amino acids. CDR3 in DNA: TGTGCCAGCAGTGTTGCCTGGCTCGGGGGCTCCTACGAGCAGTACTTC. It translates to CASSVAWLGGSYEQYF.

This clonotype was detected a few times. The CDR3 DNA follows: TGTGCCACCCACCCCGGGGCGACTAGCACAGATACGCAGTATTTT. Its translation: CATHPGATSTDTQYF. The chain uses TRBV15 and TRBJ2-3; either TRBD1 or TRBD2 may fit D (5 bases each). CDR3 size: 15 residues. Trimming left V 8 bases short and J 0 bases short, with 15 bases between. From germline, CDR1 is LNHNV and CDR2 YYDKDF (reference sequence). Complete variable domain (other parts from reference TRBV15 and TRBJ2-3): DAMVIQNPRYQVTQFGKPVTLSCSQTLNHNVMYWYQQKSSQAPKLLFHYYDKDFNNEADTPDNFQSRRPNTSFCFLDIRSPGLGDTAMYLCATHPGATSTDTQYFGPGTRLTVL.

The CDR3 loop is CASSRYRASTHTDTQYF. As DNA, the CDR3 is TGTGCCAGCAGCAGATACCGGGCTTCAACCCACACAGATACGCAGTATTTT. The genes are TRBV9 and TRBJ2-3; D ambiguous. Trimming removed 4 bases at V and 2 bases at J, with 20 bases between. Germline CDR1 is SGDLS and CDR2 is YYNGEE. The CDR3 is 17 amino acids.

In regard to this clonotype: Given a much more abundant clone one base away, this may be a read error. The chain carries TRBV4-2 and TRBJ2-3, with D unclear. Per germline, CDR1 LGHNA and CDR2 YNFKEQ. The CDR3 length is 15 residues. The CDR3: CVSSPLTDNPDTQYF. CDR3 coding DNA: TGTGTCAGCAGCCCACTGACTGATAACCCAGATACGCAGTATTTT.

This clonotype was found many times. The rearrangement joins TRBV7-2 to TRBJ2-3, with D maybe TRBD1 (6 bases). The ends were cut back, 4 bases at V and 2 bases at J, with 7 bases in the middle. Germline values: CDR1 SGHTA, CDR2 FQGNSA. This CDR3 comprises 13 residues. Written as DNA, the CDR3 is TGTGCCAGCAGCTGGGACAACACAGATACGCAGTATTTT. This gives the protein CASSWDNTDTQYF.

This clonotype was seen at least ten times. The genes are TRBV27 and TRBJ2-3; no reliable D call. The CDR3 sequence is 14 residues long. The V gene lost 11 bases and the J gene lost 0 bases, with 15 bases spanning the gap. In germline, CDR1 is MNHEY, CDR2 SMNVEV (reference sequence). CDR3 in amino acids: CADSEVPSTDTQYF. As DNA, the CDR3 is TGTGCCGATTCCGAGGTACCAAGCACAGATACGCAGTATTTT.

With regard to this clonotype: A junction boundary mismatches the germline segment, possibly from a read error. The chain is built from TRBV5-6 and TRBJ1-5, with D unresolved. The germline gives CDR1 SGHDT, CDR2 YYEEEE. The CDR3 consists of 13 residues. CDR3 sequence (DNA): TGTGCCAGCAGCTTGGGAGGGAGTCAGCCCCTGCATTTT. Its protein is CASSLGGSQPLHF.